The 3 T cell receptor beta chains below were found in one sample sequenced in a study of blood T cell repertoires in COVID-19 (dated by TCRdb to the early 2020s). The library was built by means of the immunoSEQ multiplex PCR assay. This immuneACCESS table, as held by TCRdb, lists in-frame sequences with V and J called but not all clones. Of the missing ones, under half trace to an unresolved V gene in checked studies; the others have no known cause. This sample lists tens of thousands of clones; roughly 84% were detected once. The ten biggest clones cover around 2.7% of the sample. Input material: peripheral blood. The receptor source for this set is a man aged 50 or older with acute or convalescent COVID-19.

CDR3 DNA: TGTGCCAGCAGCCAGACGGGTAAACAGCCCCAGCATTTT. It translates to CASSQTGKQPQHF. The V call is TRBV12-3 or TRBV12-4, the J call TRBJ1-5, with D hard to call. V lost 6 bases to trimming and J lost 7 bases, with 13 bases between them. The CDR3 length is 13 residues.

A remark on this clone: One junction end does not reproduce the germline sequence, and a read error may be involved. The CDR3 region has the DNA TGTGCCAGCAGAGCGACTAGCGACTACACTGAGCAGTTCTTC. This encodes CASRATSDYTEQFF. The chain joins TRBV6-5 to TRBJ2-1; 8 bases are a match to TRBD2. Germline loops: CDR1 MNHEY, CDR2 SVGAGI. The CDR3 totals 14 residues.

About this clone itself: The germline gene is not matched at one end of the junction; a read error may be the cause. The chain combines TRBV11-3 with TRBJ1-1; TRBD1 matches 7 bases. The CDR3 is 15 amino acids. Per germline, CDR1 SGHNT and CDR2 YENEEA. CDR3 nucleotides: TGTGCCAGCAGCCTAGAGGGGGCTGATGACACTGAAGCTTTCTTT. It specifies CASSLEGADDTEAFF.